The source of this TCR beta chain is a study of response to subunit inactivated influenza vaccine. The CDR3 is made up of 15 amino acids. Trimming took 4 bases from V and 2 from J; bases not matched to a gene: 7. Germline CDR1 SQVTM, CDR2 ANQGSEA. MiXCR, run by TCRdb on the RT-PCR reads, gives a single entry per CDR3 protein. The repertoire holds about 570,000 distinct CDR3 sequences, with 11% as singletons. This clonotype was observed a handful of times. The sample also formed part of further work on T cells expressing NK-cell markers. Per that study: With UMIs, 5'RACE template switching was used to make TCR beta cDNA.

The gene calls are TRBV29-1 and TRBJ1-5, with 8 bases matching TRBD1. The TCR originated in a man aged 45 to 65 who received an inactivated influenza vaccine. Source: PBMCs from blood, taken on the day of vaccination. In DNA form, the CDR3 reads TGCAGCGTTGGGGGGGACAGGTCCCGCAATCAGCCCCAGCATTTT. This gives the protein CSVGGDRSRNQPQHF.